This T cell receptor beta chain was found in a study of OX40 agonist ivuxolimab in advanced cancers. Study-wide findings and caveats: Both CD4+ and CD8+ T cell populations in blood had undergone clonal expansion by week 6 at 0.1 to 3.0 mg/kg.

Peripheral blood came from all dose cohorts at three timepoints. Assay used: immunoSEQ multiplex PCR; TCRdb lists only in-frame clones, some missing. The sample has some 80,000 clones; about 83% are singletons. The V end was cut by 5 bases, the J end by 2 bases, with 12 bases between. The CDR3 is 14 amino acids. CDR1 and CDR2 (germline): SGHTA, FQGNSA. A word on this clone: Its antigen is currently unknown.

The clonotype originates from an adult with an advanced solid tumor such as melanoma, head and neck, liver or kidney cancer. The chain employs TRBV7-2 and TRBJ1-2; D unclear. The input for sequencing was CD4+ or CD8+ T cells sorted from blood, taken in a trial of the OX40 agonist ivuxolimab. The CDR3 loop reads CASSPQSGNYGYTF. The DNA of the CDR3 is TGTGCCAGCAGCCCCCAATCCGGGAACTATGGCTACACCTTC.